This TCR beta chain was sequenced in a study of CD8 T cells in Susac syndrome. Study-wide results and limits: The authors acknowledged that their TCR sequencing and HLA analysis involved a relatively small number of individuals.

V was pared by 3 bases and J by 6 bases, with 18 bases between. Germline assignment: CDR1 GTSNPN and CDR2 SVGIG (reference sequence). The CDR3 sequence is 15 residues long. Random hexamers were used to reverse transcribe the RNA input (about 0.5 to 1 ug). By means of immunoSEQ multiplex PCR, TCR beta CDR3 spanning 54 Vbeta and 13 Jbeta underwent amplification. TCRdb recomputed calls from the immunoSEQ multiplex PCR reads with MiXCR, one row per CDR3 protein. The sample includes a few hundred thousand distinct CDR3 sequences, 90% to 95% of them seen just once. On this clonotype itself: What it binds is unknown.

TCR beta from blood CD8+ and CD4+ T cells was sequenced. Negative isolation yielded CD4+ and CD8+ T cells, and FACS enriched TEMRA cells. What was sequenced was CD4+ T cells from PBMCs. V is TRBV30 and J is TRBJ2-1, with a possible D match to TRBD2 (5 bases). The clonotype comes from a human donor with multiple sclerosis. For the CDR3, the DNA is TGTGCCTGGAGCCCCTCGTCTAGCTTAGGCAATGAGCAGTTCTTC. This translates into CAWSPSSSLGNEQFF. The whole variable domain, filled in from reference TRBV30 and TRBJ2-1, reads SQTIHQWPATLVQPVGSPLSLECTVEGTSNPNLYWYRQAAGRGLQLLFYSVGIGQISSEVPQNLSASRPQDRQFILSSKKLLLSDSGFYLCAWSPSSSLGNEQFFGPGTRLTVL.